What follows are 19 T cell receptor beta chains derived from one specimen sequenced in a study of T-cell memory formation after mild COVID-19. TCRdb reprocessed the 5' RACE reads with MiXCR, giving one entry per CDR3 protein. Of 500,000 to 550,000 distinct CDR3 sequences listed, roughly 22% are singletons. The sample comprised PBMCs or a T cell subset sorted from them (not recorded which). The receptor set was obtained from an adult woman who had mild COVID-19 (a few samples of this study predate the infection). Cell type and time point are not known.

The chain uses TRBV7-8 and TRBJ1-1; D is perhaps TRBD1 (5 bases). The V and J ends lost 5 bases and 0 bases respectively, with 7 bases between them. CDR3 length: 13 residues. Germline assignment: CDR1 SGHVS and CDR2 FQNEAQ. The CDR3 DNA reads TGTGCCAGCAGCACCAGGGTGAACACTGAAGCTTTCTTT. Translated, it gives CASSTRVNTEAFF.

This clonotype was recorded a few times. CDR3 nucleotide sequence: TGTGCCACCAGTGATACCGCGTTCCAAGAGACCCAGTACTTC. This sequence encodes CATSDTAFQETQYF. V gene TRBV24-1 combines with J gene TRBJ2-5, with D unclear. This CDR3 spans 14 amino acids. Germline values: CDR1 KGHDR, CDR2 SFDVKD. V was trimmed by 3 bases and J by 1 base, leaving 8 bases between them.

The chain joins TRBV4-1 to TRBJ1-1; D unclear. Trimming took off 1 base at V and 1 base at J, with 19 bases between the two ends. Germline CDR1 MGHRA, CDR2 YSYEKL. The CDR3 totals 18 residues. The CDR3 DNA follows: TGCGCCAGCAGCCAAGGGACCCCGAAGACTGGAGCGAACACTGAAGCTTTCTTT. Translated, it gives CASSQGTPKTGANTEAFF.

The chain couples TRBV6-5 to TRBJ1-2, with 7 bases identical to TRBD1. Trimming cost V 6 bases and J 1 base; bases outside gene matches: 5. The CDR3 has 14 residues. From germline, CDR1 is MNHEY and CDR2 SVGAGI. Here the CDR3 DNA reads TGTGCCAGCAGCTCAGGGGGGAGTAACTATGGCTACACCTTC. Its protein product is CASSSGGSNYGYTF.

V gene TRBV29-1 combines with J gene TRBJ2-7, with D maybe TRBD2 (6 bases). The CDR3 loop spans 13 amino acids. Trimming took 0 bases from V and 6 from J, leaving 12 bases between them. Germline V gene lookup returns CDR1 SQVTM and CDR2 ANQGSEA. CDR3: CSVEEARRGEQYF. In DNA, the CDR3 is TGCAGCGTTGAAGAGGCTCGGAGGGGCGAGCAGTACTTC.

This clonotype was observed a few times. The rearrangement uses TRBV12-3 or TRBV12-4 and TRBJ2-1; 15 bases match TRBD2. CDR3 size: 17 residues. The junction had 11 bases not matched to a gene; V was cut back by 5 bases and J by 9 bases. Here the CDR3 reads CASSALRTSGGAAEQFF. The DNA of the CDR3 is TGTGCCAGCAGTGCCCTCCGGACTAGCGGGGGGGCGGCTGAGCAGTTCTTC.

A few counts support this clonotype. The chain couples TRBV29-1 to TRBJ2-1; 9 bases agree with TRBD1. From germline, CDR1 is SQVTM and CDR2 ANQGSEA. The CDR3 runs 12 residues. The junction had 3 bases not matched to a gene; V was cut back by 5 bases and J by 7 bases. CDR3 sequence (DNA): TGCAGCGTTACACAGGGGGCGAATGAGCAGTTCTTC. Translated: CSVTQGANEQFF.

This clonotype was seen a handful of times. Sequence at one end of the junction differs from germline and may be a read error. This chain joins TRBV20-1 and TRBJ2-1; the D is unclear. From germline, CDR1 is DFQATT and CDR2 SNEGSKA (reference sequence). The CDR3 is 10 residues long. The CDR3 spells CSARVDEQFF. The CDR3 DNA reads as TGCAGTGCCAGAGTCGATGAGCAGTTCTTC.

V usage is TRBV7-2 and J usage is TRBJ2-7, with 10 nucleotides matching TRBD2. With V trimmed by 2 bases and J by 2 bases, 12 bases remained unmatched. This CDR3 contains 18 residues. Germline loops: CDR1 SGHTA, CDR2 FQGNSA. The chain's CDR3 is CASSLTGLAEEGAYEQYF. The DNA of the CDR3 is TGTGCCAGCAGCTTAACCGGACTAGCGGAGGAGGGGGCCTACGAGCAGTACTTC.

A few counts support this clonotype. This chain links TRBV12-3 or TRBV12-4 with TRBJ1-2; D is uncertain. Deletions cut 2 bases from V and 4 bases from J, with 11 bases between. The CDR3 consists of 14 residues. The CDR3 reads CASSLLSGAYGYTF. In nucleotides, the CDR3 is TGTGCCAGCAGTTTACTTTCAGGCGCCTATGGCTACACCTTC.

This clonotype occurred a few times. V and J are TRBV27 and TRBJ2-6; 8 positions match TRBD1. CDR1 and CDR2 (germline): MNHEY, SMNVEV (reference sequence). The CDR3 runs to 15 residues. J was trimmed by 1 base and V by 6 bases; bases with no gene match: 2. CDR3 nucleotides: TGTGCCAGCAGACAGGGGGGTTCTGGGGCCAACGTCCTGACTTTC. Encoded protein: CASRQGGSGANVLTF.

V and J are TRBV19 and TRBJ1-2, with D tentatively TRBD1 (6 bases). Trimming cost V 5 bases and J 4 bases, with 23 bases left between them. The CDR3 spans 17 residues. CDR1 LNHDA and CDR2 SQIVND come from the germline V gene (reference sequence). The CDR3: CASSPSVDRRHTYGYTF. The CDR3 region has the DNA TGTGCCAGTAGTCCCTCCGTTGACAGGAGACACACCTATGGCTACACCTTC.

The chain uses TRBV3-1 and TRBJ2-3; 9 bases align to TRBD2. V lost 1 base and J lost 0; bases outside the gene matches: 8. Germline V gene sequence: CDR1 LGHDT, CDR2 YNNKEL (reference sequence). This CDR3 spans 18 amino acids. The CDR3 loop is CASSQGGSGGSSTDTQYF. DNA for the CDR3: TGTGCCAGCAGCCAAGGTGGGAGCGGGGGGTCTAGCACAGATACGCAGTATTTT.

The rearrangement uses TRBV4-1 and TRBJ1-2; TRBD1 aligns across 8 bases. Per germline, CDR1 MGHRA and CDR2 YSYEKL. V shed 1 base, J shed 7 bases, and the junction held 8 bases outside the gene matches. The CDR3 is made up of 15 amino acids. The CDR3 DNA reads as TGCGCCAGCAGCCAAGGCAGACAGGGGCTGGTTGGCTACACCTTC. As protein: CASSQGRQGLVGYTF.

The count of this clonotype is one. The chain is built from TRBV20-1 and TRBJ2-7, with a tentative D call TRBD2 (5 bases). V was clipped by 5 bases and J by 2 bases, with 16 bases between them. This CDR3 region has 14 residues. CDR1 is DFQATT and CDR2 is SNEGSKA in the germline V gene (reference sequence). CDR3 loop: CSALKTSKPYEQYF. In DNA form, the CDR3 reads TGCAGTGCTCTTAAAACTAGTAAACCCTACGAGCAGTACTTC.

The gene calls are TRBV5-1 and TRBJ1-1; D is undetermined. Germline values: CDR1 SGHRS, CDR2 YFSETQ. V was cut by 6 bases and J by 4 bases, with 22 bases left in between. The CDR3 has 16 residues. The CDR3 region has the DNA TGCGCCAGCAAGGTGAGGTTGGAAGGCTGGGGCACTGAAGCTTTCTTT. Its protein is CASKVRLEGWGTEAFF.

This clonotype was counted only a few times. The CDR3 bases are TGCAGCGTTTCTCCGGGGCAATTGTACGAGCAGTACTTC. Residues: CSVSPGQLYEQYF. This chain links TRBV29-1 with TRBJ2-7; D is tentatively TRBD1 or TRBD2 (5 bases each). Germline CDR1 and CDR2: SQVTM and ANQGSEA. V was clipped by 5 bases and J by 4 bases, with 15 bases between them. This CDR3 spans 13 amino acids.

This clonotype has just a few counts. V gene TRBV12-3 or TRBV12-4 combines with J gene TRBJ2-2; D not resolved. V was cut by 1 base and J by 4 bases, with 10 bases left in between. The CDR3 covers 15 residues. The CDR3 spells CASSLDTFRTGELFF. CDR3 DNA: TGTGCCAGCAGTTTAGACACTTTTCGCACCGGGGAGCTGTTTTTT.

The chain carries TRBV4-3 and TRBJ2-7; a weak D match, TRBD1 (6 bases). V lost 1 base and J lost 2, with 12 bases in between. The length of the CDR3 is 15 residues. Germline V gene lookup returns CDR1 LGHNA and CDR2 YSLEER. The CDR3 here is CASSQGSGEPYEQYF. In DNA form, the CDR3 reads TGCGCCAGCAGCCAAGGTTCAGGGGAGCCCTACGAGCAGTACTTC.